A single T cell receptor (beta chain) is shown here with its context. The data derive from a study of blood T cell repertoires in COVID-19. Background on the study: Spain, Italy and the United States supplied samples that represented acute and convalescent COVID-19. PBMCs, B-cell-depleted T cells, or T cells provided the cDNA or gDNA that made up the material.

Original data processing: By means of reference gene primer amplification, nucleated cell counts were estimated. Only in-frame clones appear in the TCRdb table, and some are missing; sequencing was by immunoSEQ multiplex PCR. V, J and clone size derive from that table, while D and trimming were established from the DNA sequence. The sample holds more than 300,000 clones, 86% seen once. The germline CDR1 and CDR2 sequences are MNHNS and SASEGT. This CDR3 has 15 residues. Trimming took off 2 bases at V and 7 bases at J, with 16 bases between the two ends. The receptor comes from a woman aged 45-59 years with acute or convalescent COVID-19. This chain joins TRBV6-1 and TRBJ2-3; possibly TRBD2 for D (5 bases). Sequences were obtained from peripheral blood. As DNA, the CDR3 is TGTGCCAGCAGTGAATTGCCGGGGATCCCCAATACGCAGTATTTT. This codes for CASSELPGIPNTQYF.